The 17 T cell receptor beta chains below were found in one sample sequenced in a study of CD8+ T cells in alopecia areata. Investigators isolated RNA and reverse transcribed it into cDNA to act as the sequencing template. Some clones are missing from TCRdb's copy, which holds only in-frame ones; the method was immunoSEQ multiplex PCR. Here the sample spans under 200,000 clones, around 71% being singletons. Treatment meaning: oral pan-JAK inhibitor, 5-10 mg twice daily. The sample was CD4+ T cells sorted from blood, taken at week 4, from a patient treated with tofacitinib. The receptors were sampled from a human donor with alopecia areata.

The V gene is TRBV2, the J gene TRBJ2-2; D uncertain. Germline CDR1 and CDR2: SNHLY and FYNNEI. This CDR3 is built from 15 residues. Deletions cut 3 bases from V and 6 bases from J, with 14 bases between. The CDR3: CASSERLISPGELFF. CDR3 sequence (DNA): TGTGCCAGCAGTGAGAGGCTCATATCCCCCGGGGAGCTGTTTTTT.

This clone was recorded many times. The chain uses TRBV18 and TRBJ2-5, with D tentatively TRBD1 (6 bases). This CDR3 region has 15 residues. Per germline, CDR1 KGHSH and CDR2 LQKENI. Deletions cut 3 bases from V and 0 bases from J, with 11 bases between. CDR3 DNA: TGTGCCAGCTCACCCTCGGACAGACACCAAGAGACCCAGTACTTC. This codes for CASSPSDRHQETQYF.

The CDR3 DNA reads as TGTGCCAGCAGCACTTCCCCGACAGGGCCTAATTCACCCCTCCACTTT. Translating gives CASSTSPTGPNSPLHF. This chain uses TRBV7-8 with TRBJ1-6; 7 bases fit TRBD1. CDR1 SGHVS and CDR2 FQNEAQ come from the germline V gene. This CDR3 has 16 amino acids. The V gene end was trimmed by 5 bases and the J gene end by 6 bases; junction bases not matched to a gene: 10.

This chain uses TRBV10-3 with TRBJ2-2, with D maybe TRBD1 (7 bases). Trimming left V 2 bases short and J 6 bases short, with 13 bases between. CDR1 and CDR2 (germline): ENHRY, SYGVKD. This CDR3 contains 15 residues. DNA for the CDR3: TGTGCCATCAGTGAGGCACAGGGGACTGCCGGGGAGCTGTTTTTT. Translation: CAISEAQGTAGELFF.

The CDR3 DNA reads as TGTGCCAGCAGCTTGGGAGCGGGGGTTAAGCCCCGGGAGCTGTTTTTT. It specifies CASSLGAGVKPRELFF. The chain employs TRBV5-4 and TRBJ2-2, with 8 nucleotides matching TRBD2. V shed 0 bases and J 9 bases; nucleotides not matched to a gene: 10. Germline V lookup: CDR1 SGHNT, CDR2 YYREEE (reference sequence). This CDR3 has 16 amino acids. The full variable domain, in which reference TRBV5-4 and TRBJ2-2 provide the parts outside the CDR3, is ETGVTQSPTHLIKTRGQQVTLRCSSQSGHNTVSWYQQALGQGPQFIFQYYREEENGRGNFPPRFSGLQFPNYSSELNVNALELDDSALYLCASSLGAGVKPRELFFGEGSRLTVL.

The chain carries TRBV30 and TRBJ2-5; perhaps TRBD2 as D (6 bases). Germline loops: CDR1 GTSNPN, CDR2 SVGIG (reference sequence). The V end lost 5 bases, the J end lost 4 bases, and 14 bases lay between the germline ends. The CDR3 runs to 13 residues. CDR3 nucleotide sequence: TGTGCCTGGGGGACTGGGATGAGAGAGACCCAGTACTTC. This translates into CAWGTGMRETQYF.

As to this clone: Other nucleotide sequences from this sample produce the same CDR3. The CDR3 region has the DNA TGCAGCGTTGAGGGGGGGCGAGGGGCAGATACGCAGTATTTT. It specifies CSVEGGRGADTQYF. This chain joins TRBV29-1 and TRBJ2-3, with D possibly TRBD2 on 7 matching bases. The CDR3 sequence is 14 residues long. V was trimmed by 3 bases and J by 4 bases, leaving 14 bases between them. Germline CDR1 is SQVTM and CDR2 is ANQGSEA.

This chain uses TRBV30 with TRBJ2-1; 11 nucleotides align to TRBD2. V lost 2 bases, J lost 3 bases, and 3 bases stayed unmatched. The germline V gene encodes CDR1 GTSNPN and CDR2 SVGIG (reference sequence). The CDR3 covers 15 residues. The CDR3 loop is CAWSSLAGGYNEQFF. CDR3 sequence (DNA): TGTGCCTGGAGTTCTCTAGCGGGGGGCTACAATGAGCAGTTCTTC.

This clone has more than one count but fewer than ten. The chain employs TRBV9 and TRBJ2-2; 7 bases match TRBD2. The V gene's germline CDR1 is SGDLS and CDR2 YYNGEE. The CDR3 totals 15 residues. Trimming removed 4 bases from V and 7 bases from J; junction bases left unmatched: 10. As DNA, the CDR3 is TGTGCCAGCAGCCCAGCGACCGGGAGGTACGGGGAGCTGTTTTTT. Protein sequence: CASSPATGRYGELFF. Complete variable domain (other parts from reference TRBV9 and TRBJ2-2): DSGVTQTPKHLITATGQRVTLRCSPRSGDLSVYWYQQSLDQGLQFLIQYYNGEERAKGNILERFSAQQFPDLHSELNLSSLELGDSALYFCASSPATGRYGELFFGEGSRLTVL.

The chain employs TRBV30 and TRBJ2-7; no firm D call. Germline V gene data show CDR1 as GTSNPN and CDR2 as SVGIG (reference sequence). The CDR3 loop spans 12 amino acids. With 1 base removed from V and 3 bases from J, the gap between germline ends came to 7 bases. DNA of the CDR3: TGTGCCTGGAGTGCGTCCTACTACGAGCAGTACTTC. Its protein is CAWSASYYEQYF.

The chain links TRBV18 to TRBJ2-5; no clear D. CDR3 length: 14 amino acids. The germline gives CDR1 KGHSH, CDR2 LQKENI. Trimming removed 0 bases at V and 5 bases at J, with 10 bases between. The chain's CDR3 is CASSPPGRDETQYF. In DNA, the CDR3 is TGTGCCAGCTCACCACCGGGTAGGGATGAGACCCAGTACTTC.

The rearrangement links TRBV7-9 to TRBJ1-6; TRBD1 aligns across 8 bases. Germline loops: CDR1 SEHNR, CDR2 FQNEAQ (reference sequence). This CDR3 is built from 14 residues. After removal of 5 bases from V and 6 bases from J, the junction contained 3 bases not matched to a gene. This CDR3 is CASSGQGPNSPLHF. DNA for the CDR3: TGTGCCAGCAGCGGACAGGGACCTAATTCACCCCTCCACTTT.

This chain uses TRBV5-6 with TRBJ1-1; tentatively, D is TRBD1 (5 bases). The V end was cut by 1 base, the J end by 0 bases, with 7 bases between. The CDR3 sequence is 14 residues long. CDR1 and CDR2 (germline): SGHDT, YYEEEE. CDR3 sequence reads: CASSLNRMNTEAFF. Here the CDR3 DNA reads TGTGCCAGCAGCTTGAACAGGATGAACACTGAAGCTTTCTTT.

This clone was detected a few times. The gene calls are TRBV10-3 and TRBJ2-4; the D gene could be TRBD1 or TRBD2 (5 bases each). Germline CDR1 is ENHRY and CDR2 is SYGVKD. This CDR3 has 13 residues. Trimming removed 10 bases from V and 11 bases from J, with 21 bases in between. The CDR3 region has the DNA TGTGCCAGCACCGGGACCGAAAAACAGGTTCAGTACTTC. This gives the protein CASTGTEKQVQYF.

The chain joins TRBV5-1 to TRBJ1-2; no reliable D call. Trimming took 2 bases from V and 0 from J, leaving 8 bases between them. Germline V gene data show CDR1 as SGHRS and CDR2 as YFSETQ. This CDR3 contains 14 residues. The CDR3 DNA is TGCGCCAGCAGCTTAACTAGCGCTAACTATGGCTACACCTTC. It specifies CASSLTSANYGYTF. The whole variable domain, filled in from reference TRBV5-1 and TRBJ1-2, reads KAGVTQTPRYLIKTRGQQVTLSCSPISGHRSVSWYQQTPGQGLQFLFEYFSETQRNKGNFPGRFSGRQFSNSRSEMNVSTLELGDSALYLCASSLTSANYGYTFGSGTRLTVV.

This clone showed up just a few times. V usage is TRBV30 and J usage is TRBJ2-5, with D tentatively TRBD2 (6 bases). V lost 4 bases and J lost 7, with 16 bases in between. The germline V gene encodes CDR1 GTSNPN and CDR2 SVGIG (reference sequence). The CDR3 is made up of 13 amino acids. CDR3 in amino acids: CAWKGTAVSTQYF. The CDR3 nucleotides read TGTGCCTGGAAAGGGACTGCCGTTTCGACCCAGTACTTC.

J is TRBJ2-5 and V is TRBV5-1; D call uncertain. V lost 0 bases and J lost 4, with 13 bases in between. The CDR3 contains 15 residues. The germline V gene has CDR1 SGHRS and CDR2 YFSETQ. The CDR3 region has the DNA TGCGCCAGCAGCTTGGAATGGCCTCCGGCAGAGACCCAGTACTTC. This encodes CASSLEWPPAETQYF.